This TCR beta chain is drawn from a study of blood T cells in healthy people across ages. Germline CDR1 and CDR2: SEHNR and FQNEAQ (reference sequence). The CDR3 extends over 14 amino acids. V was pared by 8 bases and J by 5 bases, with 15 bases between. Extractions gave at least 5 micrograms of total RNA per sample. Together with a sample-barcoded 5' primer, a J-beta primer mix was included in a second PCR lasting about 6 to 11 cycles. TCRdb used MiXCR to reprocess the 5' RACE reads, holding one entry per CDR3 protein. Here the sample spans hundreds of thousands of distinct CDR3 sequences, roughly 46% being singletons. This clonotype was picked up a small number of times.

This receptor was obtained from a man at least 80 years old in good health. The sequencing input was blood. This chain connects TRBV7-9 to TRBJ1-4; no definite D call. The CDR3 sequence is CASGKPGQNEKLFF. The DNA of the CDR3 is TGTGCCAGCGGCAAACCAGGCCAGAATGAAAAACTGTTTTTT.